One and the same sample provided the 20 T cell receptor beta chains below, sequenced in a study of blood T cell repertoires in COVID-19 (dated by TCRdb to about 2020). The protocol used for the library was the immunoSEQ multiplex PCR assay. Sourced from immuneACCESS, this table was stored by TCRdb with only in-frame sequences that have V and J called. A share of the clones is absent; for the studies checked, an unresolved V gene accounts for under half, and the remainder has no known explanation. Across this sample there are a few hundred thousand clones, with just over 85% seen only once. The top ten clones comprise around 2.9% of the sample. The sequenced material came from peripheral blood. The source is a woman younger than 45 with active or convalescent COVID-19.

The chain is built from TRBV7-3 and TRBJ1-1; TRBD1 might be the D (5 bases). Trimming cost V 6 bases and J 0 bases, with 8 bases left between them. Germline CDR1 and CDR2: SGHTA and FQGTGA. This CDR3 has 13 amino acids. The CDR3 sequence: CASRLQVNTEAFF. DNA of the CDR3: TGTGCCAGCAGGTTACAGGTGAACACTGAAGCTTTCTTT.

This chain joins TRBV21-1 and TRBJ2-7; the table's D call, TRBD2, has no DNA check behind it. TRBV21-1 is described as a pseudogene. This CDR3 has 16 amino acids. Written as DNA, the CDR3 is TGTGCCAGCACGGGGGGATACCGGGACACTGGCTACGAGCAGTACTTC. This sequence encodes CASTGGYRDTGYEQYF.

V is TRBV5-1 and J is TRBJ2-2, with 9 bases lining up with TRBD1. Trimming at V came to 2 bases and at J to 6 bases, leaving 5 bases not matched to a gene. The germline CDR1 and CDR2 sequences are SGHRS and YFSETQ. This CDR3 has 15 residues. The CDR3 loop is CASSFRDRVSGELFF. As DNA, the CDR3 is TGCGCCAGCAGCTTCCGGGACAGGGTGTCCGGGGAGCTGTTTTTT.

The V call is TRBV7-6, the J call TRBJ2-2; D ambiguous. CDR3 length equals 15 residues. Germline CDR1 and CDR2: SGHVS and FNYEAQ. V was shortened by 0 bases and J by 2 bases, with 7 bases between the two germline ends. CDR3 sequence (DNA): TGTGCCAGCAGCTTAGCAACTCCCAACACCGGGGAGCTGTTTTTT. This sequence encodes CASSLATPNTGELFF.

This clone has only one observation. The CDR3 sequence is CANAPPGQETQYF. For the CDR3, the DNA is TGTGCCAACGCCCCCCCCGGGCAAGAGACCCAGTACTTC. V is TRBV2 and J is TRBJ2-5; D unclear. The CDR3 has 13 residues. Between the trimmed V and J ends, which lost 10 bases and 2 bases, there was a span of 14 bases. Germline V gene data show CDR1 as SNHLY and CDR2 as FYNNEI.

The gene calls are TRBV11-3 and TRBJ2-1, with TRBD1 matching over 9 bases. After removal of 5 bases from V and 9 bases from J, the junction contained 8 bases not matched to a gene. CDR3 length equals 14 residues. CDR1 is SGHNT and CDR2 is YENEEA in the germline V gene. In DNA form, the CDR3 reads TGTGCCAGCAGCCCGTCGGACAGGGGAGGTGAGCAGTTCTTC. This sequence encodes CASSPSDRGGEQFF.

V is TRBV18 and J is TRBJ1-1; unclear D gene. CDR1 and CDR2 from the germline V gene are KGHSH and LQKENI. The CDR3 spans 12 residues. V lost 2 bases and J lost 5, with 6 bases in between. CDR3 sequence reads: CASSPERTEAFF. The DNA for the CDR3 is TGTGCCAGCTCACCAGAACGGACTGAAGCTTTCTTT.

This clone showed up just once. The chain joins TRBV13 to TRBJ2-7; 14 nucleotides agree with TRBD2. V was pared by 4 bases and J by 3 bases, with 8 bases of the junction left unmatched. The CDR3 extends over 17 amino acids. CDR1 is PRHDT and CDR2 is FYEKMQ in the germline V gene (reference sequence). The CDR3 DNA is TGTGCCAGCAGCTCCGCCGGGACTAGCGGGGGAAACTACGAGCAGTACTTC. Translated: CASSSAGTSGGNYEQYF. The entire variable domain, with the rest obtained from reference TRBV13 and TRBJ2-7, is as follows: AAGVIQSPRHLIKEKRETATLKCYPIPRHDTVYWYQQGPGQDPQFLISFYEKMQSDKGSIPDRFSAQQFSDYHSELNMSSLELGDSALYFCASSSAGTSGGNYEQYFGPGTRLTVT.

The chain combines TRBV9 with TRBJ1-2; D is ambiguous. There are 16 residues in the CDR3. V was pared by 0 bases and J by 8 bases, with 20 bases between. Germline V CDR1 and CDR2: SGDLS, YYNGEE. This CDR3 reads CASSVGGEPRTMGYTF. The DNA of the CDR3 is TGTGCCAGCAGCGTAGGCGGGGAACCGAGAACTATGGGCTACACCTTC.

The chain combines TRBV2 with TRBJ2-1, with D unclear. The CDR3 extends over 13 amino acids. The germline CDR1 and CDR2 sequences are SNHLY and FYNNEI. Trimming left V 8 bases short and J 5 bases short, with 13 bases between. The CDR3 sequence: CASANLRDNEQFF. CDR3 sequence (DNA): TGTGCCAGCGCCAACCTTAGAGACAATGAGCAGTTCTTC.

V gene TRBV30 combines with J gene TRBJ2-2, with 13 bases that match TRBD2. CDR1 GTSNPN and CDR2 SVGIG come from the germline V gene (reference sequence). This CDR3 comprises 18 residues. After removal of 2 bases from V and 0 bases from J, the junction contained 6 bases not matched to a gene. The CDR3 DNA follows: TGTGCCTGGAGTAGAGGACTAGCGGGGGTCGCGAACACCGGGGAGCTGTTTTTT. This codes for CAWSRGLAGVANTGELFF.

V is TRBV7-9 and J is TRBJ1-5; no definite D call. CDR1 and CDR2 (germline): SEHNR, FQNEAQ (reference sequence). CDR3 length: 17 residues. V shed 1 base and J shed 0 bases, with 13 bases lying between them. The CDR3 DNA sequence: TGTGCCAGCAGCTTAGTCGGAGGAACCTATAGCAATCAGCCCCAGCATTTT. This encodes CASSLVGGTYSNQPQHF.

V gene TRBV4-3 combines with J gene TRBJ2-7; no clear D gene. Trimming stripped 0 bases from V and 0 bases from J, with 6 bases between. Germline assignment: CDR1 LGHNA and CDR2 YSLEER. The CDR3 covers 14 residues. The CDR3: CASSQESRSYEQYF. The CDR3 nucleotides read TGCGCCAGCAGCCAAGAGAGCCGCTCCTACGAGCAGTACTTC.

The chain is built from TRBV2 and TRBJ2-3; 9 bases match TRBD2. CDR1 and CDR2 from the germline V gene are SNHLY and FYNNEI. The CDR3 consists of 16 residues. After removal of 4 bases from V and 1 base from J, the junction contained 6 bases not matched to a gene. CDR3 DNA sequence: TGTGCCAGCAGTGCAGGACGGACTAGCGGCACAGATACGCAGTATTTT. As protein: CASSAGRTSGTDTQYF. Drawing the rest from reference TRBV2 and TRBJ2-3, the complete variable domain is EPEVTQTPSHQVTQMGQEVILRCVPISNHLYFYWYRQILGQKVEFLVSFYNNEISEKSEIFDDQFSVERPDGSNFTLKIRSTKLEDSAMYFCASSAGRTSGTDTQYFGPGTRLTVL.

The chain recombines TRBV4-2 with TRBJ1-1; 9 nucleotides line up with TRBD1. Germline trimming cut 2 bases from V and 3 bases from J; bases unmatched to any gene: 4. This CDR3 has 15 residues. Germline CDR1 reads LGHNA; CDR2 reads YNFKEQ. For the CDR3, the DNA is TGTGCCAGCAGCCAACCTGGACAGGGGTACACTGAAGCTTTCTTT. Residues: CASSQPGQGYTEAFF.

The chain joins TRBV23-1 to TRBJ1-6; the match to TRBD1 covers 7 bases. TRBV23-1 falls under the ORF class, with uncertain function. With V trimmed by 2 bases and J by 0 bases, 1 base remained unmatched. The CDR3 is made up of 16 amino acids. The CDR3 DNA follows: TGCGCCAGCAGTCAAGGGGACAGCTCCTATAATTCACCCCTCCACTTT. It codes for CASSQGDSSYNSPLHF.

V is TRBV30 and J is TRBJ1-1; TRBD1 matches at 7 bases. The germline V gene has CDR1 GTSNPN and CDR2 SVGIG (reference sequence). The CDR3 is 15 amino acids. J was trimmed by 1 base and V by 1 base; bases with no gene match: 6. This chain's CDR3 is CAWSAGGSRNTEAFF. DNA of the CDR3: TGTGCCTGGAGTGCAGGGGGGAGTCGGAACACTGAAGCTTTCTTT.

This clone was observed a handful of times. The chain combines TRBV19 with TRBJ1-5; the D is unclear. The germline CDR1 and CDR2 sequences are LNHDA and SQIVND (reference sequence). The CDR3 is 12 residues long. Trimming took off 7 bases at V and 0 bases at J, with 4 bases between the two ends. CDR3 coding DNA: TGTGCCAGTACCGTTAGCAATCAGCCCCAGCATTTT. Translating it yields CASTVSNQPQHF.

The chain is built from TRBV6-5 and TRBJ2-1; possible D gene TRBD1, 6 bases. Germline values: CDR1 MNHEY, CDR2 SVGAGI. V dropped 4 bases and J dropped 3 bases, with 16 bases sitting between them. The CDR3 loop spans 16 amino acids. The CDR3 sequence is CASSLGGGGNYNEQFF. The CDR3 DNA is TGTGCCAGCAGTTTAGGGGGTGGGGGAAACTACAATGAGCAGTTCTTC.

In this sample, this clone turned up a few times. This sequence joins TRBV6-6 and TRBJ1-3; D uncertain. The germline V gene has CDR1 MNHNY and CDR2 SVGAGI (reference sequence). The V end lost 0 bases, the J end lost 0 bases, and 9 bases lay between the germline ends. The CDR3 is 16 residues long. CDR3 sequence reads: CASSYSGTRSGNTIYF. The DNA for the CDR3 is TGTGCCAGCAGTTACTCTGGCACCCGCTCTGGAAACACCATATATTTT.